The 6 T cell receptor beta chains below were found in one sample sequenced in a study of early T cells in non-severe SARS-CoV-2 infection. TCRdb called the 5' RACE reads again in MiXCR, with one record for every CDR3 protein. Found here are around 70,000 distinct CDR3 sequences, over 9% of them singletons; the top ten hold 3.5% to 5%. Sequencing was carried out using whole blood. The receptor source for this set is an adult who was a healthcare worker with PCR-confirmed SARS-CoV-2 infection or an uninfected control (not recorded which).

This clonotype was counted many times. V is TRBV4-2 and J is TRBJ1-1; D perhaps matches TRBD1 (5 bases). Germline V gene data show CDR1 as LGHNA and CDR2 as YNFKEQ. Deletions cut 4 bases from V and 1 base from J, with 13 bases between. The CDR3 is 15 residues long. CDR3 protein: CASSPADSPNTEAFF. The CDR3 DNA reads TGTGCCAGCAGCCCGGCCGACAGCCCGAACACTGAAGCTTTCTTT.

Of note for this clonotype: The germline gene is not matched at one end of the junction; a read error may be the cause. The chain has TRBV7-2 and TRBJ2-3, with D perhaps matching TRBD1 (6 bases). The CDR3 has 12 residues. The germline gives CDR1 SGHTA, CDR2 FQGNSA. CDR3 protein: CAGRGAVDTQYF. The CDR3 region has the DNA TGTGCCGGCAGGGGCGCGGTTGATACGCAGTATTTT.

This clonotype was recorded at least ten times. The chain employs TRBV13 and TRBJ2-1, with TRBD1 matching over 7 bases. Trimming took 5 bases from V and 6 from J; bases not matched to a gene: 1. This CDR3 contains 12 residues. In germline, CDR1 is PRHDT, CDR2 FYEKMQ (reference sequence). The CDR3 here is CASSRQGNEQFF. CDR3 in DNA: TGTGCCAGCAGCCGACAGGGCAATGAGCAGTTCTTC.

This clonotype was picked up a small number of times. J is TRBJ2-3 and V is TRBV6-5; maybe TRBD2 (6 bases). Trimming pared 6 bases from V and 0 bases from J, leaving 13 bases between. CDR3 length: 15 amino acids. Germline CDR1 reads MNHEY; CDR2 reads SVGAGI. CDR3 DNA sequence: TGTGCCAGCAGCGGCCGGGACTCGAGCACAGATACGCAGTATTTT. This gives the protein CASSGRDSSTDTQYF.

This clonotype was picked up a small number of times. The J gene is TRBJ2-3, the V gene TRBV29-1; D remains unclear. The CDR3 covers 10 residues. Trimming took off 4 bases at V and 7 bases at J, with 6 bases between the two ends. The germline V gene has CDR1 SQVTM and CDR2 ANQGSEA. The CDR3 loop is CSVVTYTQYF. CDR3 in DNA: TGCAGCGTTGTCACTTATACGCAGTATTTT.

The chain combines TRBV3-1 with TRBJ1-1, with D possibly matching TRBD1 (6 bases). The germline CDR1 and CDR2 sequences are LGHDT and YNNKEL (reference sequence). The CDR3 consists of 15 residues. Deletions cut 1 base from V and 5 bases from J, with 14 bases between. CDR3 DNA sequence: TGTGCCAGCAGCCAAGGGGTTACAGGGAAAACTGAAGCTTTCTTT. This encodes CASSQGVTGKTEAFF. Using reference TRBV3-1 and TRBJ1-1 for the parts outside the CDR3, the full variable domain is DTAVSQTPKYLVTQMGNDKSIKCEQNLGHDTMYWYKQDSKKFLKIMFSYNNKELIINETVPNRFSPKSPDKAHLNLHINSLELGDSAVYFCASSQGVTGKTEAFFGQGTRLTVV.